This entry lists 18 T cell receptor beta chains sequenced from one sample in a study of T-cell memory formation after mild COVID-19. TCRdb re-called the 5' RACE reads through MiXCR, storing one row per CDR3 protein. The repertoire holds 85,000 to 130,000 distinct CDR3 sequences, with roughly 12% as singletons. Source material: PBMCs or a T cell subset sorted from them (not recorded which). The receptors were sampled from an adult woman who had mild COVID-19 (a few samples of this study predate the infection). Cell type and time point are not known.

The rearrangement links TRBV20-1 to TRBJ2-1, with 7 bases aligning to TRBD1. The CDR3 consists of 14 residues. V shed 0 bases and J 4 bases; nucleotides not matched to a gene: 3. Looked up from germline, CDR1 is DFQATT and CDR2 is SNEGSKA (reference sequence). CDR3 in DNA: TGCAGTGCTAGAGAACAGGGGTTATACAATGAGCAGTTCTTC. Its protein is CSAREQGLYNEQFF.

V and J are TRBV12-3 or TRBV12-4 and TRBJ1-5; tentative D call: TRBD1 (5 bases). The CDR3 covers 15 residues. Trimming took off 3 bases at V and 5 bases at J, with 14 bases between the two ends. CDR3 in DNA: TGTGCCAGCAGTTTGGTCGGCAGGGTCGATCAGCCCCAGCATTTT. It yields the protein CASSLVGRVDQPQHF.

This clonotype was seen more than once but under ten times. This sequence joins TRBV12-3 or TRBV12-4 and TRBJ2-2; D is perhaps TRBD1 or TRBD2 (5 bases each). V lost 5 bases and J lost 7, with 11 bases in between. The CDR3 loop spans 13 amino acids. This CDR3 reads CASSLGTYGELFF. The CDR3, as DNA: TGTGCCAGCAGTCTTGGGACGTACGGGGAGCTGTTTTTT.

CDR3 loop: CASSLGSQPQHF. The CDR3 bases are TGTGCCAGCAGCTTGGGAAGCCAGCCCCAGCATTTT. The chain recombines TRBV5-6 with TRBJ1-5; D not resolved. The CDR3 has 12 amino acids. Trimming took 0 bases from V and 7 from J, leaving 5 bases between them. The germline gives CDR1 SGHDT, CDR2 YYEEEE.

This clonotype turned up a few times. The V call is TRBV4-2, the J call TRBJ2-7, with TRBD2 matching over 8 bases. Germline CDR1 LGHNA, CDR2 YNFKEQ. The J segment lost 7 bases and the V segment lost 1 base, leaving 9 bases of the junction unmatched. The length of the CDR3 is 15 residues. Here the CDR3 DNA reads TGTGCCAGCAGCCAAGTATTGTTAGCGGGAACTGAGCAGTACTTC. Protein: CASSQVLLAGTEQYF.

In its sample, this clonotype was seen many times. This chain uses TRBV12-3 or TRBV12-4 with TRBJ1-5; D not certain. Trimming left V 2 bases short and J 4 bases short, with 6 bases between. The CDR3 has 13 amino acids. Here the CDR3 reads CASSLLGNQPQHF. CDR3 nucleotides: TGTGCCAGCAGTTTACTGGGGAATCAGCCCCAGCATTTT.

This clonotype was seen only a few times. The genes are TRBV4-2 and TRBJ2-7, with D maybe TRBD2 (6 bases). The V gene lost 4 bases and the J gene lost 2 bases, with 15 bases spanning the gap. The germline V gene has CDR1 LGHNA and CDR2 YNFKEQ. This CDR3 is built from 15 residues. The CDR3 region has the DNA TGTGCCAGCAGCCCAGGCATAGCGGACCCCTACGAGCAGTACTTC. This translates into CASSPGIADPYEQYF.

This clonotype was detected only a few times. V usage is TRBV4-1 and J usage is TRBJ2-7; D ambiguous. V gave up 1 base and J gave up 4 bases, with 11 bases separating them. Germline V gives CDR1 MGHRA, CDR2 YSYEKL. The CDR3 loop spans 14 amino acids. This CDR3 is CASSQGRSSYEQYF. In DNA form, the CDR3 reads TGCGCCAGCAGCCAAGGACGGTCTAGTTACGAGCAGTACTTC.

This clonotype was seen more than once but under ten times. The rearrangement links TRBV12-3 or TRBV12-4 to TRBJ2-7; D not resolved. The ends were cut back, 4 bases at V and 5 bases at J, with 12 bases in the middle. The CDR3 covers 13 residues. The CDR3 DNA is TGTGCCAGCAGTTCGTCCCAGGTCGACGAGCAGTACTTC. This sequence encodes CASSSSQVDEQYF.

This clonotype was counted a few times. The chain combines TRBV6-2 or TRBV6-3 with TRBJ2-7; possible D gene TRBD1, 5 bases. CDR1 MNHEY and CDR2 SVGEGT come from the germline V gene. There are 15 residues in the CDR3. Trimming cost V 0 bases and J 2 bases, with 11 bases left between them. The CDR3 DNA reads TGTGCCAGCAGTTACTCGATGGACAACCCCTACGAGCAGTACTTC. Translating gives CASSYSMDNPYEQYF.

The sample holds a few counts of this clonotype. The CDR3 protein is CASSWQYEQYF. The CDR3 coding sequence is TGTGCCAGCAGTTGGCAGTACGAGCAGTACTTC. This sequence joins TRBV6-2 or TRBV6-3 and TRBJ2-7; no clear D gene. The germline V gene has CDR1 MNHEY and CDR2 SVGEGT. With 4 bases removed from V and 4 bases from J, the gap between germline ends came to 5 bases. The CDR3 is 11 amino acids.

The chain has TRBV29-1 and TRBJ2-3; D not certain. The CDR3 spans 16 residues. Germline V gene data show CDR1 as SQVTM and CDR2 as ANQGSEA. Deletions cut 1 base from V and 6 bases from J, with 20 bases between. Here the CDR3 reads CSVEVLGNGPWDTQYF. CDR3 nucleotides: TGCAGCGTTGAAGTCCTAGGTAACGGCCCCTGGGATACGCAGTATTTT.

In its sample, this clonotype was seen a few times. The V and J genes are TRBV3-1 and TRBJ1-1; D is ambiguous. This CDR3 is built from 13 residues. V shed 1 base and J shed 7 bases, with 10 bases lying between them. The germline V gene has CDR1 LGHDT and CDR2 YNNKEL (reference sequence). CDR3 DNA sequence: TGTGCCAGCAGCCAAGCGGTGGCCTATGAAGCTTTCTTT. Amino acids: CASSQAVAYEAFF.

V and J are TRBV6-5 and TRBJ2-7, with TRBD2 matching 7 bases. There are 15 residues in the CDR3. CDR1 is MNHEY and CDR2 is SVGAGI in the germline V gene. The ends lost 2 bases at V and 2 bases at J; junction bases unmatched: 6. The DNA for the CDR3 is TGTGCCAGCAGTTACCTAGCGGAGAGCCCCTACGAGCAGTACTTC. Its translation: CASSYLAESPYEQYF.

Ten or more counts support this clonotype. V gene TRBV12-3 or TRBV12-4 combines with J gene TRBJ2-1; D may be TRBD2 (5 bases). The CDR3 totals 19 residues. Deletions cut 5 bases from V and 0 bases from J, with 23 bases between. CDR3 protein: CASSPLFAQRKSSYNEQFF. CDR3 nucleotide sequence: TGTGCCAGCAGTCCCCTATTTGCCCAGCGGAAAAGCTCCTACAATGAGCAGTTCTTC.

About this clonotype itself: This may arise from a read error, as a much more abundant clone is one base away. The chain recombines TRBV4-3 with TRBJ2-1; D is unresolved. The CDR3 consists of 13 residues. CDR1 and CDR2 (germline): LGHNA, YSLEER. The CDR3 region has the DNA TGCGCCAGCGGCCAGGTCCTTGAGAATGAGCAGTTCTTC. It yields the protein CASGQVLENEQFF.

This clonotype showed up just a few times. This chain uses TRBV15 with TRBJ2-2; a weak D match, TRBD1 (6 bases). This CDR3 has 16 residues. The ends were cut back, 5 bases at V and 0 bases at J, with 13 bases in the middle. Per the germline V gene, CDR1 is LNHNV and CDR2 is YYDKDF (reference sequence). The CDR3 bases are TGTGCCACCAGCGATTTGGACAGCCCGAACACCGGGGAGCTGTTTTTT. Encoded protein: CATSDLDSPNTGELFF.

This clonotype came up many times. This sequence joins TRBV7-9 and TRBJ2-7; 7 nucleotides agree with TRBD1. Germline V gene data show CDR1 as SEHNR and CDR2 as FQNEAQ (reference sequence). The junction had 14 bases not matched to a gene; V was cut back by 5 bases and J by 7 bases. The CDR3 is 15 residues long. The CDR3 protein is CASSNGPGQLEEQYF. In nucleotides, the CDR3 is TGTGCCAGCAGCAACGGACCGGGACAGCTTGAGGAGCAGTACTTC.